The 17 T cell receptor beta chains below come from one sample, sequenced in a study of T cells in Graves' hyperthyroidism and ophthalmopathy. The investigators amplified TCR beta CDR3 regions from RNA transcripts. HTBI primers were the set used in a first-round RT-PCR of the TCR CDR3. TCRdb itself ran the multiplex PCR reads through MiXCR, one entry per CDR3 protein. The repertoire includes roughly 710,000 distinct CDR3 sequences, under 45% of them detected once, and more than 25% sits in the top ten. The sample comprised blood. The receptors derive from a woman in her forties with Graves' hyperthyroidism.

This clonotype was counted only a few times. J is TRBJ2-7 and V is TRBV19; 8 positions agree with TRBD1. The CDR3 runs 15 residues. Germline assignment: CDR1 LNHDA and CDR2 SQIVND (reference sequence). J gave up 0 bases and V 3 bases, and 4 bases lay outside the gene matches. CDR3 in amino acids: CASSIATGGSYEQYF. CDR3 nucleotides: TGTGCCAGTAGTATCGCCACAGGGGGCTCCTACGAGCAGTACTTC.

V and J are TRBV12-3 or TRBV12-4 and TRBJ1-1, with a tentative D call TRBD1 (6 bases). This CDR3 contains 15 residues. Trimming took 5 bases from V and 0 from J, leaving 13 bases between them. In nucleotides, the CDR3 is TGTGCCAGCAGTATCGCCGACAGGATGAACACTGAAGCTTTCTTT. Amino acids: CASSIADRMNTEAFF.

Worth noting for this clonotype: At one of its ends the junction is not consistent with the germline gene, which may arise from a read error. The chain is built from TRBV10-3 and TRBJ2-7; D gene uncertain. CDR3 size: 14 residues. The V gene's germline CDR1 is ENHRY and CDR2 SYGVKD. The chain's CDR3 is CATSVVSTRYEQYF. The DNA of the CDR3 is TGTGCCACCAGTGTGGTCAGTACCAGGTACGAGCAGTACTTC.

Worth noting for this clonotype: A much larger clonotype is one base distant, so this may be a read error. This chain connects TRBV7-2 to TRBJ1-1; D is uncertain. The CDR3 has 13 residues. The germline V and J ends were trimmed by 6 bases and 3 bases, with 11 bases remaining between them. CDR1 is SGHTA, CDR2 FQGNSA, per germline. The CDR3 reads CASRNYGDTEAFF. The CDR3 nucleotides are TGTGCCAGCAGGAACTACGGGGACACTGAAGCTTTCTTT.

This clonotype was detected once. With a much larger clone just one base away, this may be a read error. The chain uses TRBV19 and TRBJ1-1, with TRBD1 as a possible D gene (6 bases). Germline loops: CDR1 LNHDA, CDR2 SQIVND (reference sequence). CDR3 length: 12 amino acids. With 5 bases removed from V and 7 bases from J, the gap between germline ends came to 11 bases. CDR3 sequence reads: CASSRRGGEAFF. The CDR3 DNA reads TGTGCCAGTAGTCGAAGGGGGGGTGAAGCTTTCTTT.

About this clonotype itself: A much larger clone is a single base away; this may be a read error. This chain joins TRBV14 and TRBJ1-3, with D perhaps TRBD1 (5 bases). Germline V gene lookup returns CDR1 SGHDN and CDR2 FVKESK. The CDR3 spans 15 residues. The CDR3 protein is CASSHDRGSGHTIYF. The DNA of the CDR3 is TGTGCCAGCAGCCACGACAGAGGCTCTGGACACACCATATATTTT. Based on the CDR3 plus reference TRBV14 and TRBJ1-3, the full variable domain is EAGVTQFPSHSVIEKGQTVTLRCDPISGHDNLYWYRRVMGKEIKFLLHFVKESKQDESGMPNNRFLAERTGGTYSTLKVQPAELEDSGVYFCASSHDRGSGHTIYFGEGSWLTVV.

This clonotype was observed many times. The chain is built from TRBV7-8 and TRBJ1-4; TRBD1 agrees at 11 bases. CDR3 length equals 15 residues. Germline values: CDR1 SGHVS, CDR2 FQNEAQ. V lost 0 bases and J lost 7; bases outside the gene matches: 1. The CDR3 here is CASSLAGTGGEKLFF. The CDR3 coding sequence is TGTGCCAGCAGCTTAGCGGGGACAGGGGGTGAAAAACTGTTTTTT.

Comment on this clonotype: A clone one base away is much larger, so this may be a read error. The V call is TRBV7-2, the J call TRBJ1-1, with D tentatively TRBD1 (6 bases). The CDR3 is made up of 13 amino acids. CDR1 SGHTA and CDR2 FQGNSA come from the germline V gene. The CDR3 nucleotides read TGTGCCAGCAGAAAGGACGGGGGCACTGAAGCTTCCTTT. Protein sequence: CASRKDGGTEASF.

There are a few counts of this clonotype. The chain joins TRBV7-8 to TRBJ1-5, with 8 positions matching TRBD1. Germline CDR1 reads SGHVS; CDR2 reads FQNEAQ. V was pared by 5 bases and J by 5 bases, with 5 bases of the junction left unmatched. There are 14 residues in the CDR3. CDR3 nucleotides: TGTGCCAGCAGCCCGGACAGGGACCATCAGCCCCAGCATTTT. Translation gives CASSPDRDHQPQHF.

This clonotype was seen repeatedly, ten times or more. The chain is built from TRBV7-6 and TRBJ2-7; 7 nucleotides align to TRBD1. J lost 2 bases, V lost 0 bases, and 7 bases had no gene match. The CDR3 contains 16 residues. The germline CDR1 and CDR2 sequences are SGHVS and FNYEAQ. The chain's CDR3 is CASSLAAGQDTYEQYF. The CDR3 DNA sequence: TGTGCCAGCAGCTTAGCCGCTGGACAGGACACCTACGAGCAGTACTTC.

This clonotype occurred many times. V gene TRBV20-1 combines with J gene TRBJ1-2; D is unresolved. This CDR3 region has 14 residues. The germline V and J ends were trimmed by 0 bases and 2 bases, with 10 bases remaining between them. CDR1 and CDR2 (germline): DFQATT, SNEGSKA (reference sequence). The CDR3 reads CSARDLENNYGYTF. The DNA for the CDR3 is TGCAGTGCTAGAGATCTGGAAAACAACTATGGCTACACCTTC.

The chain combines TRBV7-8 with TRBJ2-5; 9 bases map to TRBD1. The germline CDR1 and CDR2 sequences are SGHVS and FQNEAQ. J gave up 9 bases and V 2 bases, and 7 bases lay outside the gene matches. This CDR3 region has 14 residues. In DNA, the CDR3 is TGTGCCAGCAGCTTAACAGGGGGCGATCAGCCCCAGTACTTC. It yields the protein CASSLTGGDQPQYF.

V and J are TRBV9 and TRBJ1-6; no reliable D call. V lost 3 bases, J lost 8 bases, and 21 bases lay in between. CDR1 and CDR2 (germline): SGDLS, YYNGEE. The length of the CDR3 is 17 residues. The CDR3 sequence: CASSGNGRRNPYSPLHF. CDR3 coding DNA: TGTGCCAGCAGCGGAAACGGGAGGCGGAATCCCTATTCACCCCTCCACTTT.

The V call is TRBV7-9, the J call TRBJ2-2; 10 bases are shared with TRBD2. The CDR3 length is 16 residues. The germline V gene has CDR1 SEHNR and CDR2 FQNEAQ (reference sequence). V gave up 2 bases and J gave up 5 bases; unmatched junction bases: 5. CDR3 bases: TGTGCCAGCAGCTTACTAGCGGGAGTGAGAACCGGGGAGCTGTTTTTT. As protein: CASSLLAGVRTGELFF. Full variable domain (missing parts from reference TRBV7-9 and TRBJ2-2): DTGVSQNPRHKITKRGQNVTFRCDPISEHNRLYWYRQTLGQGPEFLTYFQNEAQLEKSRLLSDRFSAERPKGSFSTLEIQRTEQGDSAMYLCASSLLAGVRTGELFFGEGSRLTVL.

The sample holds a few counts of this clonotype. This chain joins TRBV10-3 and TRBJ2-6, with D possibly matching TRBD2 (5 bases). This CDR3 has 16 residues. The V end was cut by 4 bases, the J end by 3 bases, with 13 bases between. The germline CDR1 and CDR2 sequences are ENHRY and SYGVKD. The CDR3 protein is CAISVDWTVGANVLTF. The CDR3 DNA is TGTGCCATCAGTGTGGACTGGACTGTTGGGGCCAACGTCCTGACTTTC.

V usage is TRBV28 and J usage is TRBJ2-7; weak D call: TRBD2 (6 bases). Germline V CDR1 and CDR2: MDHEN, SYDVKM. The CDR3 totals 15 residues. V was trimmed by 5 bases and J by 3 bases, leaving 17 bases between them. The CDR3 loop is CASSTGIGGVYEQYF. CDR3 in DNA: TGTGCCAGCAGTACCGGGATCGGGGGTGTCTACGAGCAGTACTTC. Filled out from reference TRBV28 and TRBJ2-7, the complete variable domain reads DVKVTQSSRYLVKRTGEKVFLECVQDMDHENMFWYRQDPGLGLRLIYFSYDVKMKEKGDIPEGYSVSREKKERFSLILESASTNQTSMYLCASSTGIGGVYEQYFGPGTRLTVT.

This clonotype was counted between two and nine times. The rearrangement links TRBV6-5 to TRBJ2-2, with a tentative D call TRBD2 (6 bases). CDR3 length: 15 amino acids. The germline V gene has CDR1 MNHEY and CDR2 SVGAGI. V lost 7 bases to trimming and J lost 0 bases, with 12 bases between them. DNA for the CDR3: TGTGCCAGCAAAAGGGACTTTACGAACACCGGGGAGCTGTTTTTT. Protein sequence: CASKRDFTNTGELFF.